This TCR beta chain was observed in a study of identifying expanded T cells in peripheral blood. Study-level points and caveats: Across healthy donors, higher total template counts meant significantly greater roughly two-week count variance. Over two and four weeks, about 15 and 18 clones changed, versus around 1.2 between replicates.

Data came from immunoSEQ multiplex PCR; TCRdb stores just in-frame clones and leaves some out. The table lists around 100,000 clones, around 88% of them singletons, with 13% to 15% in the top ten. Collection occurred without any documented infections or immune events in donors. Per germline, CDR1 SGHDN and CDR2 FVKESK. V dropped 3 bases and J dropped 9 bases, with 9 bases sitting between them. This CDR3 comprises 12 residues. To note about this clone: The target antigen is unknown.

The chain carries TRBV14 and TRBJ2-1; no reliable D call. The sequencing input was blood. This clonotype was sampled from a person between 18 and 69 years old in good health. Here the CDR3 reads CASSQGIGEQFF. The CDR3 nucleotides read TGTGCCAGCAGCCAGGGGATCGGTGAGCAGTTCTTC.